This TCR beta chain originates from a study of CD8+CD57+ T cells in acquired aplastic anemia (dated by TCRdb to the late 2010s). Broadly, across the study: On average, sorted CD4+ and CD8+ cells yielded around 3.4 ug of extracted DNA, with a range of roughly 0.18 to 30 ug. A CD8+CD57+ expansion meant a frequency higher than the mean frequency seen in healthy subjects. What the research found in general, with its limitations: Roughly 30 CD8+ CDR3 sequences were shared between patients and controls but appeared highly expressed in patients and within their immunodominant clones. Between patients and healthy controls, no significant difference in CD8+ Simpson's diversity was found (P=0.060).

TCR beta VDJ combination and CDR3 sequence profiling used genomic DNA as the template. An Illumina HiSeq 2000 was the platform used for TCR repertoire sequencing. As for the original processing: TRBV/TRBJ rearrangement plots, CDR3 size and DJ length profiles, and Simpson's diversity index were used to evaluate the repertoires. The immunodominant clone was defined as the most abundant DNA sequence in deep sequencing data. CDR3 amino acid sequences were checked for sharing across subjects and were also compared against the VDJdb database and published repertoires. Starting from the raw public reads, TCRdb applied fastp trimming at Q25, assembled clones with MiXCR and retained in-frame beta chains. Rows matching on CDR3 protein sequence are summarized as one entry with the most common DNA and genes. The V and J calls were determined by TCRdb, not by the authors. Present in this sample are roughly 150,000 distinct CDR3 sequences, around 48% of which were seen just once. Approximately 3% of the sample belongs to the ten largest clones.

This clonotype was observed a handful of times. Its recognized antigen is unknown. There are no base qualities to consult, and no much larger clone falls within one base. The patients picked for sequencing were ones in whom flow cytometry had shown an expansion of CD8+CD57+ cells. Severe acquired aplastic anemia was diagnosed in all patients according to International Study of Aplastic Anemia and Agranulocytosis and Camitta criteria. At the time blood was sampled, none of the patients had received any therapy. In this study, sorted CD4+ and CD8+ T cells from the blood of healthy subjects and of severe aplastic anemia patients had their TCR repertoires deep-sequenced. Patients were enrolled in the USA under clinicaltrials.gov protocols 00001620, 01623167, 00001397, 00071045, 00081523 and 00961064. Ficoll-Paque density gradient centrifugation was used to isolate peripheral blood mononuclear cells. Before DNA extraction, CD4+ and CD8+ T cells were sorted with FACS or magnetic beads.

The sample consisted of sorted CD4+, CD8+, or CD8+CD57+ T cells (not recorded which) from PBMCs. The TCR originated in a human donor with aplastic anemia.

The DNA sequence follows: TGTGCCACCAGTGATGACAGTTACAATGAGCAGTTCTTC. Its protein reads: CATSDDSYNEQFF. The rearranged chain carries TRBV24-1 and TRBJ2-1; the D gene is perhaps TRBD1, from 5 matching bases. CDR1 and CDR2, looked up from the germline V gene, are KGHDR and SFDVKD. Taken from cysteine to phenylalanine, the CDR3 has 13 residues. Just CDR3 DNA is preserved here, 39 bases in frame from base 1. V was cut back by 3 bases and J by 4 bases, leaving a gap of 6 bases between them.